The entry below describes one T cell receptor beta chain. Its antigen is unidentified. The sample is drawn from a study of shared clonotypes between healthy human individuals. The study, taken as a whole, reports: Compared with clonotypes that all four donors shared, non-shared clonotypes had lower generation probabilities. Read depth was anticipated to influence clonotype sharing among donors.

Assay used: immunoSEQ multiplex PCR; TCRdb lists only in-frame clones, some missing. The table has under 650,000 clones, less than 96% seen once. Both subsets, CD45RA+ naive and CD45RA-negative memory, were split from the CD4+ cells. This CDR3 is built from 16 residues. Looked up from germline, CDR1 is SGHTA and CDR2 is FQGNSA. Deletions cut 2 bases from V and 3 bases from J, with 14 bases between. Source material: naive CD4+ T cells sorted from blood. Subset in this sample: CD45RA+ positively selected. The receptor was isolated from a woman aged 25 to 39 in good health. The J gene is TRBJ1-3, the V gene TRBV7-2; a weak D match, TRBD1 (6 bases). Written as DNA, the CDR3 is TGTGCCAGCAGCTTACCCCAGGGGCGGTTTGGAAACACCATATATTTT. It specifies CASSLPQGRFGNTIYF.